The source of this T cell receptor beta chain is a study of shared clonotypes between healthy human individuals. At the level of the study: Per-donor plates numbered three CD4 naive, three CD4 memory, two CD8 naive and one CD8 memory.

The study, taken as a whole, reports: Sorted-subset samples were not fully sequenced, rarefaction indicated.

About this clone: The antigen is not known.

Data came from immunoSEQ multiplex PCR; TCRdb stores just in-frame clones and leaves some out. The repertoire includes about a million clones, roughly 80% of them detected once, and about 1.4% sits in the top ten. Trimming shortened V by 0 bases and J by 7 bases, and 10 bases separated the two germline ends. The CDR3 is made up of 15 amino acids. Germline V lookup: CDR1 SGHTA, CDR2 FQGNSA. The sequencing sample was made of memory CD4+ T cells sorted from blood. The subset is: CD45RA-negative fraction. The genes are TRBV7-2 and TRBJ1-6, with D maybe TRBD1 (6 bases). This TCR derives from a young man in good health. CDR3 sequence (DNA): TGTGCCAGCAGCTTAGCCCCGGGGGCGAATTCACCCCTCCACTTT. Amino acids: CASSLAPGANSPLHF.